These 29 T cell receptor beta chains share one sample of origin, sequenced in a study of T cell changes during pregnancy in multiple sclerosis. Sequencing used immunoSEQ multiplex PCR; TCRdb keeps in-frame clones, though not all of them. The data contain about 67,000 clones, 91% of them seen just once; the ten biggest clones take up 1.4%. Source: peripheral blood, taken in the second trimester of pregnancy. These receptors all stem from a female donor with multiple sclerosis, enrolled in a pregnancy study.

This rearrangement joins TRBV6-5 to TRBJ2-3, with 8 bases lining up with TRBD1. The CDR3 consists of 13 residues. Germline V gene data show CDR1 as MNHEY and CDR2 as SVGAGI. Germline trimming cut 6 bases from V and 1 base from J; bases unmatched to any gene: 0. The CDR3 DNA sequence: TGTGCCAGCAGGGGACAGGGCACAGATACGCAGTATTTT. This gives the protein CASRGQGTDTQYF.

V gene TRBV19 combines with J gene TRBJ2-1; 11 bases match TRBD2. There are 20 residues in the CDR3. Trimming at V came to 0 bases and at J to 5 bases, leaving 15 bases not matched to a gene. Germline CDR1 reads LNHDA; CDR2 reads SQIVND (reference sequence). The CDR3 DNA reads as TGTGCCAGTAGTATAGATAGGAGGCTAGCGGGAGGCGTACGAGACAATGAGCAGTTCTTC. It codes for CASSIDRRLAGGVRDNEQFF.

The chain links TRBV27 to TRBJ1-1; possible D gene TRBD1, 6 bases. The CDR3 totals 15 residues. The germline V and J ends were trimmed by 6 bases and 1 base, with 15 bases remaining between them. Germline CDR1 is MNHEY and CDR2 is SMNVEV (reference sequence). The CDR3 DNA reads TGTGCCAGCAGGAGGGGGTACGGATCGAACACTGAAGCTTTCTTT. Residues: CASRRGYGSNTEAFF.

In its sample, this clone was seen a few times. The V and J genes are TRBV28 and TRBJ1-2, with 8 bases identical to TRBD1. The trim removed 6 bases at V and 4 bases at J, leaving 10 bases unmatched. The germline CDR1 and CDR2 sequences are MDHEN and SYDVKM. The CDR3 loop spans 15 amino acids. CDR3 sequence: CASSLPTGEAYGYTF. The DNA of the CDR3 is TGTGCCAGCAGCCTCCCGACAGGGGAAGCCTATGGCTACACCTTC.

The V and J genes are TRBV25-1 and TRBJ2-5; TRBD2 matches 8 bases. Germline CDR1 is MGHDK and CDR2 is SYGVNS. CDR3 size: 14 residues. V shed 4 bases, J shed 4 bases, and the junction held 5 bases outside the gene matches. The CDR3 spells CASSVGGAGETQYF. CDR3 DNA: TGTGCCAGCAGTGTCGGGGGGGCAGGAGAGACCCAGTACTTC.

CDR3 in DNA: TGTGCCAGCAGTCAATCCCTACGATATGGCTACACCTTC. Translated, it gives CASSQSLRYGYTF. V usage is TRBV27 and J usage is TRBJ1-2; D remains unclear. Trimming took 5 bases from V and 5 from J, leaving 12 bases between them. CDR3 size: 13 residues. CDR1 MNHEY and CDR2 SMNVEV come from the germline V gene (reference sequence).

J is TRBJ2-3 and V is TRBV19; a weak D match, TRBD1 (5 bases). Per germline, CDR1 LNHDA and CDR2 SQIVND (reference sequence). Between the trimmed V and J ends, which lost 6 bases and 1 base, there was a span of 11 bases. This CDR3 spans 14 amino acids. The CDR3 region has the DNA TGTGCCAGTAGCAGGGTGGCCCGCACAGATACGCAGTATTTT. Protein product: CASSRVARTDTQYF.

This chain's CDR3 is CASSRLAGGADTQYF. The CDR3 DNA follows: TGTGCCAGCAGCCGTCTAGCGGGGGGGGCCGATACGCAGTATTTT. The J gene is TRBJ2-3, the V gene TRBV7-2, with 12 positions matching TRBD2. Germline-derived CDR1 and CDR2 are SGHTA and FQGNSA. The CDR3 has 15 amino acids. V shed 5 bases and J 6 bases; nucleotides not matched to a gene: 6.

The CDR3 coding sequence is TGTGCCAGCAGCGCCAAAGGACAGGGGAACACTGAAGCTTTCTTT. Its protein is CASSAKGQGNTEAFF. The chain carries TRBV9 and TRBJ1-1; 8 nucleotides agree with TRBD1. The CDR3 sequence is 15 residues long. Germline-derived CDR1 and CDR2 are SGDLS and YYNGEE. V was clipped by 3 bases and J by 1 base; unmatched bases: 5.

This rearrangement joins TRBV2 to TRBJ1-3, with 7 nucleotides matching TRBD1. Germline lookup yields CDR1 SNHLY and CDR2 FYNNEI. The CDR3 loop spans 15 amino acids. V lost 6 bases to trimming and J lost 2 bases; unmatched junction nucleotides: 7. CDR3 region: CASSAQGLTGNTIYF. In DNA, the CDR3 is TGTGCCAGCAGCGCACAGGGGCTCACTGGAAACACCATATATTTT.

V is TRBV10-1 and J is TRBJ1-1; 7 bases line up with TRBD1. V gave up 6 bases and J gave up 0 bases; unmatched junction bases: 7. Germline CDR1 reads WNHNN; CDR2 reads SYGVQD (reference sequence). The CDR3 consists of 15 residues. The CDR3 loop is CASRGLDRVNTEAFF. The CDR3 DNA reads TGCGCCAGCAGAGGGCTCGACAGGGTGAACACTGAAGCTTTCTTT.

This rearrangement joins TRBV19 to TRBJ1-4; 7 nucleotides line up with TRBD1. J was trimmed by 0 bases and V by 5 bases; bases with no gene match: 6. The germline gives CDR1 LNHDA, CDR2 SQIVND (reference sequence). The CDR3 totals 16 residues. CDR3 DNA: TGTGCCAGTAGTTCCGGACAGGAGGCAACTAATGAAAAACTGTTTTTT. Protein sequence: CASSSGQEATNEKLFF.

The rearrangement uses TRBV7-9 and TRBJ2-7; D call uncertain. V lost 7 bases and J lost 0, with 10 bases in between. The CDR3 is made up of 13 amino acids. Germline V gives CDR1 SEHNR, CDR2 FQNEAQ (reference sequence). For the CDR3, the DNA is TGTGCCAGCACCCGTGGCGGCTCCTACGAGCAGTACTTC. Its translation: CASTRGGSYEQYF.

The chain is built from TRBV11-2 and TRBJ2-5; D is perhaps TRBD1 (6 bases). The germline CDR1 and CDR2 sequences are SGHAT and FQNNGV. There are 14 residues in the CDR3. V lost 4 bases to trimming and J lost 3 bases, with 12 bases between them. This CDR3 reads CASSSTGLEETQYF. The CDR3 DNA follows: TGTGCCAGCAGCTCTACAGGGTTAGAAGAGACCCAGTACTTC.

CDR3 in DNA: TGTGCCACCAGCAGAGATTCGGGGTTGCAGTACTTC. It encodes CATSRDSGLQYF. The chain has TRBV15 and TRBJ2-7; tentative D call: TRBD2 (5 bases). Germline V gives CDR1 LNHNV, CDR2 YYDKDF (reference sequence). V gave up 0 bases and J gave up 9 bases, with 9 bases separating them. CDR3 size: 12 residues.

The CDR3 bases are TGTGCCAGCAGCCCGTTCGGGGACTTAGGGGCCTCCGAGCAGTACTTC. Protein sequence: CASSPFGDLGASEQYF. The chain is built from TRBV7-2 and TRBJ2-7; D is possibly TRBD2 (6 bases). The CDR3 runs to 16 residues. Per the germline V gene, CDR1 is SGHTA and CDR2 is FQGNSA. Trimming stripped 5 bases from V and 6 bases from J, with 23 bases between.

CDR3 nucleotide sequence: TGTGCCAGCAGCCCGGGACAGGTTGTCCCCGGGGAGCTGTTTTTT. Protein product: CASSPGQVVPGELFF. The chain joins TRBV7-9 to TRBJ2-2; 8 bases fit TRBD1. The CDR3 consists of 15 residues. Germline CDR1 reads SEHNR; CDR2 reads FQNEAQ (reference sequence). The trim removed 5 bases at V and 6 bases at J, leaving 8 bases unmatched.

The chain has TRBV5-1 and TRBJ2-3, with TRBD2 matching over 12 bases. Germline-derived CDR1 and CDR2 are SGHRS and YFSETQ. The CDR3 extends over 18 amino acids. The trim removed 4 bases at V and 0 bases at J, leaving 9 bases unmatched. For the CDR3, the DNA is TGCGCCAGCAGCCCTGGACTAGCGGGGCCTTTTAGCACAGATACGCAGTATTTT. This gives the protein CASSPGLAGPFSTDTQYF.

The chain uses TRBV25-1 and TRBJ1-5; maybe TRBD1 (6 bases). This CDR3 region has 15 residues. The germline V gene encodes CDR1 MGHDK and CDR2 SYGVNS. Trimming cost V 1 base and J 1 base, with 8 bases left between them. The chain's CDR3 is CASSEFGTSNQPQHF. Here the CDR3 DNA reads TGTGCCAGCAGTGAATTTGGGACAAGCAATCAGCCCCAGCATTTT.

This clone came up a few times. The rearrangement uses TRBV29-1 and TRBJ1-2; D not certain. V lost 4 bases to trimming and J lost 1 base, with 4 bases between them. The CDR3 is 11 amino acids. The germline CDR1 and CDR2 sequences are SQVTM and ANQGSEA. Here the CDR3 reads CSVALNYGYTF. CDR3 coding DNA: TGCAGCGTTGCCCTTAACTATGGCTACACCTTC. Combining the CDR3 with reference TRBV29-1 and TRBJ1-2 gives the whole variable domain SAVISQKPSRDICQRGTSLTIQCQVDSQVTMMFWYRQQPGQSLTLIATANQGSEATYESGFVIDKFPISRPNLTFSTLTVSNMSPEDSSIYLCSVALNYGYTFGSGTRLTVV.

This sequence joins TRBV7-2 and TRBJ2-1; D is unresolved. The CDR3 is 13 amino acids. From germline, CDR1 is SGHTA and CDR2 FQGNSA. V was cut by 1 base and J by 4 bases, with 5 bases left in between. The CDR3 here is CASSLDSYNEQFF. The DNA for the CDR3 is TGTGCCAGCAGCTTAGACTCGTACAATGAGCAGTTCTTC.

This chain connects TRBV5-1 to TRBJ1-4, with D maybe TRBD1 (5 bases). This CDR3 is 14 amino acids long. The V gene lost 4 bases and the J gene lost 4 bases, with 11 bases spanning the gap. CDR1 and CDR2 (germline): SGHRS, YFSETQ. The CDR3 DNA reads as TGCGCCAGCAGCCGCGGGACCGATAATGAAAAACTGTTTTTT. The encoded protein is CASSRGTDNEKLFF.

CDR3 amino acids: CASSYGTGGFYEQYF. The CDR3 DNA follows: TGTGCCAGCAGCTATGGGACAGGGGGCTTTTACGAGCAGTACTTC. This chain uses TRBV5-6 with TRBJ2-7, with 12 bases aligning to TRBD1. V gave up 3 bases and J gave up 4 bases; unmatched junction bases: 5. There are 15 residues in the CDR3. From germline, CDR1 is SGHDT and CDR2 YYEEEE.

This chain links TRBV7-2 with TRBJ2-5; 7 bases fit TRBD2. Germline V gene sequence: CDR1 SGHTA, CDR2 FQGNSA. The junction had 8 bases not matched to a gene; V was cut back by 5 bases and J by 2 bases. The CDR3 has 15 residues. The CDR3 DNA sequence: TGTGCCAGCAGCCGGGAGGTGGGGAGACAAGAGACCCAGTACTTC. It codes for CASSREVGRQETQYF.

This sequence joins TRBV5-6 and TRBJ2-5, with 16 bases identical to TRBD2. V shed 2 bases, J shed 5 bases, and the junction held 12 bases outside the gene matches. The CDR3 sequence is 19 residues long. CDR1 is SGHDT and CDR2 is YYEEEE in the germline V gene. The CDR3 here is CASSFGTGLAGGPGETQYF. The CDR3 DNA reads as TGTGCCAGCAGCTTTGGGACGGGACTAGCGGGAGGGCCGGGGGAGACCCAGTACTTC. The full variable domain, completed using reference TRBV5-6 and TRBJ2-5, is DAGVTQSPTHLIKTRGQQVTLRCSPKSGHDTVSWYQQALGQGPQFIFQYYEEEERQRGNFPDRFSGHQFPNYSSELNVNALLLGDSALYLCASSFGTGLAGGPGETQYFGPGTRLLVL.

The rearrangement links TRBV5-4 to TRBJ1-6; D unclear. Germline CDR1 is SGHNT and CDR2 is YYREEE (reference sequence). Trimming stripped 4 bases from V and 10 bases from J, with 24 bases between. The CDR3 has 17 amino acids. The DNA of the CDR3 is TGTGCCAGCAGCCCCACCAAGGAGTCTTACCCCACCTCACCCCTCCACTTT. Its protein product is CASSPTKESYPTSPLHF.

The chain uses TRBV5-5 and TRBJ1-1, with D possibly being TRBD1 (6 bases). Trimming removed 5 bases at V and 7 bases at J, with 12 bases between. This CDR3 has 12 residues. Germline V gene data show CDR1 as SGHKS and CDR2 as YYEKEE (reference sequence). CDR3 residues: CASRAGANEAFF. The CDR3 DNA follows: TGTGCCAGCAGAGCGGGGGCCAATGAAGCTTTCTTT.

This chain uses TRBV18 with TRBJ1-1; weak D call: TRBD1 (6 bases). V shed 1 base and J shed 3 bases, with 15 bases lying between them. The CDR3 loop spans 16 amino acids. Germline CDR1 is KGHSH and CDR2 is LQKENI. In DNA, the CDR3 is TGTGCCAGCTCACCACAACGGGGGGGCATGGACACTGAAGCTTTCTTT. Its translation: CASSPQRGGMDTEAFF. The variable domain in full, completed from reference TRBV18 and TRBJ1-1, reads NAGVMQNPRHLVRRRGQEARLRCSPMKGHSHVYWYRQLPEEGLKFMVYLQKENIIDESGMPKERFSAEFPKEGPSILRIQQVVRGDSAAYFCASSPQRGGMDTEAFFGQGTRLTVV.

This clone was observed once. V gene TRBV5-1 combines with J gene TRBJ1-3; 10 bases line up with TRBD1. The CDR3 consists of 14 residues. Trimming cost V 6 bases and J 4 bases; bases outside gene matches: 4. Germline values: CDR1 SGHRS, CDR2 YFSETQ. The CDR3 sequence is CASTGTGAGNTIYF. The CDR3 DNA sequence: TGCGCCAGCACTGGGACAGGGGCAGGAAACACCATATATTTT.